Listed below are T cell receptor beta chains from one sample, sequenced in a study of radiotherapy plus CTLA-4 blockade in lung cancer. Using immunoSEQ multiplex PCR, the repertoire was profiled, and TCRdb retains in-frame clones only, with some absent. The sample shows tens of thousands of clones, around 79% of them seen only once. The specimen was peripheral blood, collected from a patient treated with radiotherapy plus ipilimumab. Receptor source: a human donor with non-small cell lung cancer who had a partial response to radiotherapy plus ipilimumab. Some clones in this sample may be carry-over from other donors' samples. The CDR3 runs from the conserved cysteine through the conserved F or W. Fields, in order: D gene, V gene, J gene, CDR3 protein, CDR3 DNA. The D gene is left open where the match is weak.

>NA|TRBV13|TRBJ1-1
CASSALDTEAFF
TGTGCCAGCAGCGCGTTAGACACTGAAGCTTTCTTT
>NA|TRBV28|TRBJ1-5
CASSFLSRRPYSQPQHF
TGTGCCAGCAGTTTCCTCTCCCGGAGGCCTTACAGTCAGCCCCAGCATTTT
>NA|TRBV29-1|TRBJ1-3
CSAGPDSQGNTIYF
TGCAGCGCAGGCCCCGACAGCCAAGGAAACACCATATATTTT
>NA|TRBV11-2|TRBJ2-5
CASSLRGQAQETQYF
TGTGCCAGCAGCCTGCGGGGGCAGGCCCAAGAGACCCAGTACTTC
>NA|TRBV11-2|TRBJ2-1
CASSPGFYNEQFF
TGTGCCAGCAGCCCAGGCTTCTACAATGAGCAGTTCTTC
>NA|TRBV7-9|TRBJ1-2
CASSSLNTVYGYTF
TGTGCCAGCAGCTCACTTAATACAGTTTATGGCTACACCTTC
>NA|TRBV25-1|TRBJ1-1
CASSPGEPNTEAFF
TGTGCCAGCAGTCCGGGTGAACCGAACACTGAAGCTTTCTTT
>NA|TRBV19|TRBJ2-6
CASSINQGSGANVLTF
TGTGCCAGTAGTATTAACCAGGGATCAGGGGCCAACGTCCTGACTTTC
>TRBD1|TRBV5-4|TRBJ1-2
CASSLAGQGFNYGYTF
TGTGCCAGCAGCTTGGCAGGACAGGGGTTTAACTATGGCTACACCTTC
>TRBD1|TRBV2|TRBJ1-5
CASSELTGVNNQPQHF
TGTGCCAGCAGTGAACTGACAGGGGTGAACAATCAGCCCCAGCATTTT
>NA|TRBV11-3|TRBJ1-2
CASSPRAQGYGYTF
TGTGCCAGCAGCCCACGGGCACAGGGCTATGGCTACACCTTC